This T cell receptor (beta chain) comes out of a study of blood T cell repertoires in COVID-19. Study-level background: The study drew acute and convalescent COVID-19 samples from the United States, Italy and Spain.

Original data processing: The assay estimated nucleated cells by amplifying reference gene primers. Sequencing used immunoSEQ multiplex PCR; TCRdb keeps in-frame clones, though not all of them. From that table come the V and J calls and clone size; the DNA was used to work out D and trimming. This repertoire shows roughly 260,000 clones, 75% to 90% found once; its top ten account for 2% to 2.5%. V dropped 5 bases and J dropped 3 bases, with 8 bases sitting between them. This CDR3 comprises 11 residues. The germline V gene has CDR1 DFQATT and CDR2 SNEGSKA (reference sequence). The sequenced sample consisted of peripheral blood. This clonotype was sampled from a woman aged 45-65 years who had recovered from COVID-19. The chain employs TRBV20-1 and TRBJ2-7; the D is unclear. CDR3 nucleotide sequence: TGCAGTGCTCGCGTAAACTACGAGCAGTACTTC. The encoded protein is CSARVNYEQYF.